Detailed here is one T cell receptor beta chain. Its antigen is unidentified. The survey-level immunoSEQ assay was used. Using immunoSEQ multiplex PCR, the repertoire was profiled, and TCRdb retains in-frame clones only, with some absent. The table shows roughly 45,000 clones, with more than 60% occurring only once. This sample is part of a study of pediatric ulcerative colitis. Notes on the study in general: Ulcerative colitis patients shared more blood-rectal clones than controls.

Rectal tissue came from one to two pinch biopsies taken at colonoscopy. The diagnostic colonoscopy in ulcerative colitis patients preceded any immunosuppressive treatment. The CDR3 runs to 15 residues. V was trimmed by 7 bases and J by 5 bases, leaving 23 bases between them. The germline V gene has CDR1 GTSNPN and CDR2 SVGIG (reference sequence). The genes are TRBV30 and TRBJ1-1; D is possibly TRBD1 (6 bases). The specimen was gut tissue. This TCR derives from a girl between 10 and 17 years old with moderate ulcerative colitis. Written as DNA, the CDR3 is TGTGCCTCAACAAGCCGACCGGGACAAAGAACTGAAGCTTTCTTT. This sequence encodes CASTSRPGQRTEAFF.